The rows below give T cell receptor beta chains drawn from one sample of a study of T cell responses to AZD1222 COVID-19 vaccine. Assay: immunoSEQ multiplex PCR; the TCRdb copy retains only in-frame clones and omits some. This table has 90,000 to 110,000 clones, approximately 90% appearing once. The material was peripheral blood, obtained on day 0 of AZD1222 vaccination. These receptors were obtained from an adult in good health. The CDR3 runs from the conserved cysteine through the conserved F or W. Each record gives: D gene, V gene, clone size, J gene, CDR3 length, CDR3 DNA, CDR3 protein. The D gene is left open where the match is weak. Clone size appears in some rows only: once, few, many, or a class for an expanded clone.

d_call: NA
v_call: TRBV7-9
clone_size: NA
j_call: TRBJ1-6
cdr3_length: 13
cdr3_nt: TGTGCCAGCAGCTGGGGCCCAGAATCACCCCTCCACTTT
cdr3_aa: CASSWGPESPLHF

d_call: NA
v_call: TRBV7-9
clone_size: NA
j_call: TRBJ1-6
cdr3_length: 14
cdr3_nt: TGTGCCAGCAGTCCTGAAATGGTTAATTCACCCCTCCACTTT
cdr3_aa: CASSPEMVNSPLHF

d_call: NA
v_call: TRBV10-2
clone_size: medium-sized
j_call: TRBJ2-3
cdr3_length: 14
cdr3_nt: TGCGCCAGCAGTCTGGCGGGAAGGACAGATACGCAGTATTTT
cdr3_aa: CASSLAGRTDTQYF

d_call: TRBD1
v_call: TRBV5-5
clone_size: NA
j_call: TRBJ1-2
cdr3_length: 16
cdr3_nt: TGTGCCAGCAGCCCGGGACAGGGCGTCATTGACTATGGCTACACCTTC
cdr3_aa: CASSPGQGVIDYGYTF

d_call: TRBD1
v_call: TRBV18
clone_size: NA
j_call: TRBJ2-1
cdr3_length: 14
cdr3_nt: TGTGCCAGCTCCGGACAGGGGGCGAGTAATGAGCAGTTCTTC
cdr3_aa: CASSGQGASNEQFF

d_call: NA
v_call: TRBV27
clone_size: NA
j_call: TRBJ2-1
cdr3_length: 14
cdr3_nt: TGTGCCGGCGGGTTATCAAGCTCCTACAATGAGCAGTTCTTC
cdr3_aa: CAGGLSSSYNEQFF

d_call: NA
v_call: TRBV11-1
clone_size: NA
j_call: TRBJ2-2
cdr3_length: 16
cdr3_nt: TGTGCCAGCAGCTTATTTGCGAGTTCGAACACCGGGGAGCTGTTTTTT
cdr3_aa: CASSLFASSNTGELFF

d_call: NA
v_call: TRBV7-9
clone_size: NA
j_call: TRBJ2-2
cdr3_length: 16
cdr3_nt: TGTGCCAGCAGCGCCCTTCCTAGCGACTACACCGGGGAGCTGTTTTTT
cdr3_aa: CASSALPSDYTGELFF

d_call: TRBD1
v_call: TRBV10-1
clone_size: once
j_call: TRBJ1-5
cdr3_length: 13
cdr3_nt: TGCGCCAGCAGAGGGGACAGGGTTCAGCCCCAGCATTTT
cdr3_aa: CASRGDRVQPQHF

d_call: NA
v_call: TRBV13
clone_size: NA
j_call: TRBJ1-3
cdr3_length: 15
cdr3_nt: TGTGCCAGCAGCTTAGGGGGAACTATTGGAAACACCATATATTTT
cdr3_aa: CASSLGGTIGNTIYF

d_call: NA
v_call: TRBV5-6
clone_size: NA
j_call: TRBJ2-3
cdr3_length: 16
cdr3_nt: TGTGCCAGCAGCTTGGGGGACGACACTTTCACAGATACGCAGTATTTT
cdr3_aa: CASSLGDDTFTDTQYF

d_call: TRBD2
v_call: TRBV24-1
clone_size: few
j_call: TRBJ2-1
cdr3_length: 15
cdr3_nt: TGTGCCACCAGCGCTAGCGGGAGCTCCTACAATGAGCAGTTCTTC
cdr3_aa: CATSASGSSYNEQFF

d_call: TRBD1
v_call: TRBV27
clone_size: NA
j_call: TRBJ1-6
cdr3_length: 16
cdr3_nt: TGTGCCAGCAGTTTATCTCAGGGGGGGTATAATTCACCCCTCCACTTT
cdr3_aa: CASSLSQGGYNSPLHF

d_call: NA
v_call: TRBV28
clone_size: NA
j_call: TRBJ1-2
cdr3_length: 15
cdr3_nt: TGTGCCAGCAGTTTATCTCCCTCTTCGGACTATGGCTACACCTTC
cdr3_aa: CASSLSPSSDYGYTF

d_call: TRBD1
v_call: TRBV3-1/TRBV3-2
clone_size: NA
j_call: TRBJ1-6
cdr3_length: 15
cdr3_nt: TGTGCCAGCAGCCAAGGGACAGGGCTGAGGTCACCCCTCCACTTT
cdr3_aa: CASSQGTGLRSPLHF

d_call: TRBD2
v_call: TRBV5-4
clone_size: NA
j_call: TRBJ2-3
cdr3_length: 18
cdr3_nt: TGTGCCAGCAGCTTGTTGGGACTAGCGGGAGTTGGCGCAGATACGCAGTATTTT
cdr3_aa: CASSLLGLAGVGADTQYF

d_call: NA
v_call: TRBV6-6
clone_size: NA
j_call: TRBJ1-6
cdr3_length: 18
cdr3_nt: TGTGCCAGCAGTCTGTACAGGGAACCGAGCTCCTATAATTCACCCCTCCACTTT
cdr3_aa: CASSLYREPSSYNSPLHF

d_call: NA
v_call: TRBV15
clone_size: few
j_call: TRBJ1-4
cdr3_length: 15
cdr3_nt: TGTGCCACCAGCAGAGATAGGGGCTGGGACGAAAAACTGTTTTTT
cdr3_aa: CATSRDRGWDEKLFF

d_call: NA
v_call: TRBV11-3
clone_size: NA
j_call: TRBJ2-1
cdr3_length: 15
cdr3_nt: TGTGCCAGCGCGGACGGACCAAGCTCCTACAATGAGCAGTTCTTC
cdr3_aa: CASADGPSSYNEQFF

d_call: TRBD1
v_call: TRBV5-6
clone_size: few
j_call: TRBJ1-2
cdr3_length: 17
cdr3_nt: TGTGCCAGCAGCTCTGAGCGGTACGGGACAGGGTCTTATGGCTACACCTTC
cdr3_aa: CASSSERYGTGSYGYTF

d_call: NA
v_call: TRBV5-1
clone_size: NA
j_call: TRBJ2-2
cdr3_length: 14
cdr3_nt: TGCGCCAGCAGCTTGGAGGTAGTCACCGGGGAGCTGTTTTTT
cdr3_aa: CASSLEVVTGELFF

d_call: TRBD1
v_call: TRBV9
clone_size: NA
j_call: TRBJ2-3
cdr3_length: 15
cdr3_nt: TGTGCCAGCACCCAGGGGGCGGCTAGCACAGATACGCAGTATTTT
cdr3_aa: CASTQGAASTDTQYF

d_call: NA
v_call: TRBV11-3
clone_size: NA
j_call: TRBJ2-2
cdr3_length: 15
cdr3_nt: TGTGCCAGCAGCTTAGTCACAGGTAGCACCGGGGAGCTGTTTTTT
cdr3_aa: CASSLVTGSTGELFF

d_call: TRBD2
v_call: TRBV5-6
clone_size: NA
j_call: TRBJ2-5
cdr3_length: 16
cdr3_nt: TGTGCCAGCAGCTTGGGGACTAGCGTAAGCCAAGAGACCCAGTACTTC
cdr3_aa: CASSLGTSVSQETQYF

d_call: NA
v_call: TRBV19
clone_size: NA
j_call: TRBJ2-3
cdr3_length: 14
cdr3_nt: TGTGCCAGTAGGAGGCAGGGTAGCACAGATACGCAGTATTTT
cdr3_aa: CASRRQGSTDTQYF

d_call: NA
v_call: TRBV5-6
clone_size: NA
j_call: TRBJ2-3
cdr3_length: 18
cdr3_nt: TGTGCCAGCAGCTTGCTTGGGGGGATCTACTCAAGCACAGATACGCAGTATTTT
cdr3_aa: CASSLLGGIYSSTDTQYF

d_call: NA
v_call: TRBV25-1
clone_size: NA
j_call: TRBJ2-7
cdr3_length: 15
cdr3_nt: TGTGCCAGCAGTGTCGGGGGAGGGGGCCTCTACGAGCAGTACTTC
cdr3_aa: CASSVGGGGLYEQYF

d_call: TRBD2
v_call: TRBV5-1
clone_size: NA
j_call: TRBJ2-7
cdr3_length: 16
cdr3_nt: TGCGCCAGCAGCCCGACTAGCGGAACAAGCTCCTACGAGCAGTACTTC
cdr3_aa: CASSPTSGTSSYEQYF

d_call: TRBD1
v_call: TRBV19
clone_size: NA
j_call: TRBJ1-1
cdr3_length: 16
cdr3_nt: TGTGCCAGTAGTAGAGGGACAGGGGTATCGGTCACTGAAGCTTTCTTT
cdr3_aa: CASSRGTGVSVTEAFF

d_call: NA
v_call: TRBV28
clone_size: NA
j_call: TRBJ1-5
cdr3_length: 13
cdr3_nt: NA
cdr3_aa: CASSTSGFQPQHF

d_call: NA
v_call: TRBV2
clone_size: NA
j_call: TRBJ1-1
cdr3_length: 11
cdr3_nt: TGTGCCAGCAGCCAAGGGTTGGGAGCTTTCTTT
cdr3_aa: CASSQGLGAFF

d_call: NA
v_call: TRBV7-9
clone_size: NA
j_call: TRBJ2-5
cdr3_length: 12
cdr3_nt: TGTGCCAGCAGCCCAATGGGAGAGACCCAGTACTTC
cdr3_aa: CASSPMGETQYF

d_call: NA
v_call: TRBV4-3
clone_size: NA
j_call: TRBJ1-6
cdr3_length: 13
cdr3_nt: TGCGCCAGCAGCCAAGAGGGGAATTCACCCCTCCACTTT
cdr3_aa: CASSQEGNSPLHF

d_call: NA
v_call: TRBV7-9
clone_size: once
j_call: TRBJ1-2
cdr3_length: 15
cdr3_nt: TGTGCCAGCAGCTTCATAACACATGATCCATATGGCTACACCTTC
cdr3_aa: CASSFITHDPYGYTF

d_call: NA
v_call: TRBV19
clone_size: NA
j_call: TRBJ1-1
cdr3_length: 15
cdr3_nt: TGTGCCAGTAGCTCCTCGGGGGGCGCGGGCACTGAAGCTTTCTTT
cdr3_aa: CASSSSGGAGTEAFF

d_call: NA
v_call: TRBV9
clone_size: NA
j_call: TRBJ2-7
cdr3_length: 14
cdr3_nt: TGTGCCAGCAGCCCTTCGGGGGATCCCTACGAGCAGTACTTC
cdr3_aa: CASSPSGDPYEQYF

d_call: TRBD1
v_call: TRBV18
clone_size: NA
j_call: TRBJ2-7
cdr3_length: 14
cdr3_nt: TGTGCCAGCTCACCAGGGACAGTGACCTACGAGCAGTACTTC
cdr3_aa: CASSPGTVTYEQYF

d_call: TRBD1
v_call: TRBV5-1
clone_size: NA
j_call: TRBJ2-5
cdr3_length: 14
cdr3_nt: TGCGCCAGCAGCAAGAGGGACAGCCAAGAGACCCAGTACTTC
cdr3_aa: CASSKRDSQETQYF

d_call: NA
v_call: TRBV5-1
clone_size: NA
j_call: TRBJ1-1
cdr3_length: 18
cdr3_nt: TGCGCCAGCAGCTTGGTAGGGGGGCTTTCTGGCGCGGGCACTGAAGCTTTCTTT
cdr3_aa: CASSLVGGLSGAGTEAFF

d_call: NA
v_call: TRBV5-1
clone_size: NA
j_call: TRBJ1-4
cdr3_length: 14
cdr3_nt: TGCGCCAGCAGCCCTGGGGCAGGGTATGAAAAACTGTTTTTT
cdr3_aa: CASSPGAGYEKLFF

d_call: TRBD2
v_call: TRBV7-9
clone_size: NA
j_call: TRBJ2-7
cdr3_length: 17
cdr3_nt: TGTGCCAGCAGTCGGGTGGCGGGGGTTGGATCTTTATACGAGCAGTACTTC
cdr3_aa: CASSRVAGVGSLYEQYF

d_call: NA
v_call: TRBV2
clone_size: NA
j_call: TRBJ2-7
cdr3_length: 13
cdr3_nt: TGTGCCAGCAGTGAGGGCGGGACCTACGAGCAGTACTTC
cdr3_aa: CASSEGGTYEQYF

d_call: NA
v_call: TRBV6-6
clone_size: NA
j_call: TRBJ1-2
cdr3_length: 15
cdr3_nt: TGTGCCAGCAGTTATCCCCCGGGAGCTAACTATGGCTACACCTTC
cdr3_aa: CASSYPPGANYGYTF

d_call: NA
v_call: TRBV18
clone_size: NA
j_call: TRBJ1-1
cdr3_length: 15
cdr3_nt: TGTGCCAGCTCACCCGGGGCAGGGGCGAACACTGAAGCTTTCTTT
cdr3_aa: CASSPGAGANTEAFF

d_call: NA
v_call: TRBV7-9
clone_size: NA
j_call: TRBJ2-1
cdr3_length: 12
cdr3_nt: TGTGCCAGCAGCTTAAGTGGGAATGAGCAGTTCTTC
cdr3_aa: CASSLSGNEQFF